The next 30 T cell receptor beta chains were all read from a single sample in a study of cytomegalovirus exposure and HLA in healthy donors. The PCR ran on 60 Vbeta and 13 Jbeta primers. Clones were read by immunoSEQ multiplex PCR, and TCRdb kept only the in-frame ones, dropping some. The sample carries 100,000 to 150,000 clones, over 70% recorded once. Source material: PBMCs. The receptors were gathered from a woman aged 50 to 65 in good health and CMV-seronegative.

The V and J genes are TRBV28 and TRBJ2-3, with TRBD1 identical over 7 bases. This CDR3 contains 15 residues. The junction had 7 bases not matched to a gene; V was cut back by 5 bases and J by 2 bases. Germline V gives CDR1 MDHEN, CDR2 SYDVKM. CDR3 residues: CASSPPGQLTDTQYF. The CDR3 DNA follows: TGTGCCAGCAGTCCTCCGGGACAGCTCACAGATACGCAGTATTTT.

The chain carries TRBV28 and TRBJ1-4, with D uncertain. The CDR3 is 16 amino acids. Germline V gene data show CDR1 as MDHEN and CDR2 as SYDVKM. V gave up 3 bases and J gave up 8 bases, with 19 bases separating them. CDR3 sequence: CASSFGLRTNGEKLFF. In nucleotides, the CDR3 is TGTGCCAGCAGTTTTGGACTCCGGACCAATGGGGAAAAACTGTTTTTT.

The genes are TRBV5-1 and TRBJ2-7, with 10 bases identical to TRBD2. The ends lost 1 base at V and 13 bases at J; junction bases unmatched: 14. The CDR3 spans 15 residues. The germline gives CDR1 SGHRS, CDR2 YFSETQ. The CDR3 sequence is CASSLLPSGSPGLYF. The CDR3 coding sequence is TGCGCCAGCAGCTTGCTCCCTAGCGGGAGTCCTGGACTCTACTTC. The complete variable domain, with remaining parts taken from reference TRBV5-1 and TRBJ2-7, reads KAGVTQTPRYLIKTRGQQVTLSCSPISGHRSVSWYQQTPGQGLQFLFEYFSETQRNKGNFPGRFSGRQFSNSRSEMNVSTLELGDSALYLCASSLLPSGSPGLYFGPGTRLTVT.

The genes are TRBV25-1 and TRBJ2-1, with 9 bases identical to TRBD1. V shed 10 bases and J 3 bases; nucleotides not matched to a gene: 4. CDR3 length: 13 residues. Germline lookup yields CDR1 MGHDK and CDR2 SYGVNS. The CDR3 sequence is CAILDRGYNEQFF. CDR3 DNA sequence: TGTGCCATCCTGGACAGGGGCTACAATGAGCAGTTCTTC.

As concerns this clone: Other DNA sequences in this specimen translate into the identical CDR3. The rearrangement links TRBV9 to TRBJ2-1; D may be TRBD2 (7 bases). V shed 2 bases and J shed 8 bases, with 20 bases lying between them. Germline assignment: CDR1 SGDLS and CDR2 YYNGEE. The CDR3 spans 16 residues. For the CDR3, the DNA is TGTGCCAGCAGCGTGGGGGGGCCCTACGGGGTTTATGAGCAGTTCTTC. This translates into CASSVGGPYGVYEQFF.

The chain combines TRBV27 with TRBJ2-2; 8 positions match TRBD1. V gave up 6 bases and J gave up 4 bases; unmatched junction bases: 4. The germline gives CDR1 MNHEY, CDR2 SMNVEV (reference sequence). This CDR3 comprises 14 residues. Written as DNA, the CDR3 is TGTGCCAGCAGACAGGGGGTAGGCACCGGGGAGCTGTTTTTT. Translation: CASRQGVGTGELFF.

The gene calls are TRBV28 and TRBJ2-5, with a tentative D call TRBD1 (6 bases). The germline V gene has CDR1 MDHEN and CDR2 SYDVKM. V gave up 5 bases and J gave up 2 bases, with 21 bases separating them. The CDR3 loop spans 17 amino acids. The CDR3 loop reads CASSDRSYRAQQETQYF. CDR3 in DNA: TGTGCCAGCAGTGACAGGTCATATCGGGCTCAACAAGAGACCCAGTACTTC.

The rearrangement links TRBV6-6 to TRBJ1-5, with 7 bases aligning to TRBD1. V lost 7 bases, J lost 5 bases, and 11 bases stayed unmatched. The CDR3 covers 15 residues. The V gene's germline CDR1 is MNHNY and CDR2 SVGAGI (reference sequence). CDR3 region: CASIEEQGLDQPQHF. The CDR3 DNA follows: TGTGCCAGCATCGAGGAACAGGGGCTTGATCAGCCCCAGCATTTT.

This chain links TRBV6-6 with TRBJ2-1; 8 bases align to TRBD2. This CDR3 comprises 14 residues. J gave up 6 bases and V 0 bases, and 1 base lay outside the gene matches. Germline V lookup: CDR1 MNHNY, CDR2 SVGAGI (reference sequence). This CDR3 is CASSYSGTSNEQFF. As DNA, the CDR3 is TGTGCCAGCAGTTACTCCGGGACTAGCAATGAGCAGTTCTTC.

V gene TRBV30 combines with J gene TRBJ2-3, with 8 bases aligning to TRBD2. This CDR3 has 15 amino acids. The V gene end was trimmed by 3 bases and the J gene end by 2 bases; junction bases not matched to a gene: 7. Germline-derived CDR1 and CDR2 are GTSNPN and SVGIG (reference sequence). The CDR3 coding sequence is TGTGCCTGGAGAGAGAGCGGGAGCCCCACAGATACGCAGTATTTT. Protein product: CAWRESGSPTDTQYF. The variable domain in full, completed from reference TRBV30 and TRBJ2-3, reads SQTIHQWPATLVQPVGSPLSLECTVEGTSNPNLYWYRQAAGRGLQLLFYSVGIGQISSEVPQNLSASRPQDRQFILSSKKLLLSDSGFYLCAWRESGSPTDTQYFGPGTRLTVL.

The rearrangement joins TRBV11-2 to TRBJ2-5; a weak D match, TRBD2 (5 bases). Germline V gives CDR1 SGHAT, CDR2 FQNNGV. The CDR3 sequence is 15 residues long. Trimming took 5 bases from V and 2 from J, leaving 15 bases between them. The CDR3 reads CASSASTGSQETQYF. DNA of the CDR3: TGTGCCAGCAGCGCTTCCACGGGGTCACAAGAGACCCAGTACTTC.

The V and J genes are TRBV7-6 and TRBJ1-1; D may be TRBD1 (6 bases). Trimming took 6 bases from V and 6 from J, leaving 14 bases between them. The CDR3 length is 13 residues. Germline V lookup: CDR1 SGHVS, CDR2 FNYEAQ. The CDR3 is CASRRGGSAEAFF. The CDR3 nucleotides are TGTGCCAGCAGAAGGGGGGGGTCCGCTGAAGCTTTCTTT.

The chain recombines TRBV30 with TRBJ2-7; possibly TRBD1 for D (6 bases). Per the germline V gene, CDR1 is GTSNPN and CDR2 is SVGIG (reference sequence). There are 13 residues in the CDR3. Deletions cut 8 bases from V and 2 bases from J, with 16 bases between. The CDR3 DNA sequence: TGTGCCGGGAACAGGGCCCGCGCCTACGAGCAGTACTTC. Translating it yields CAGNRARAYEQYF.

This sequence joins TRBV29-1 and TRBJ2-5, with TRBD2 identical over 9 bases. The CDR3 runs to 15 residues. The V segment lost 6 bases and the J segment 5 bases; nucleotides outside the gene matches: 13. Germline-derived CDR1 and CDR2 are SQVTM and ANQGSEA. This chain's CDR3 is CSVGRTSDWYETQYF. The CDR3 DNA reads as TGCAGCGTCGGCCGGACTAGCGACTGGTATGAGACCCAGTACTTC.

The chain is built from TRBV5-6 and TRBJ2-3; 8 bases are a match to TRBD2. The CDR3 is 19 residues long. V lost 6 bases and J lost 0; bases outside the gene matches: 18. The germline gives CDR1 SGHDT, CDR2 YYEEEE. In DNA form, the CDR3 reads TGTGCCAGCACGGGAGGGTGGGGGCGTGTCGGCGGAAGCACAGATACGCAGTATTTT. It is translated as CASTGGWGRVGGSTDTQYF. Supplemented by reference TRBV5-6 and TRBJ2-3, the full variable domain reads DAGVTQSPTHLIKTRGQQVTLRCSPKSGHDTVSWYQQALGQGPQFIFQYYEEEERQRGNFPDRFSGHQFPNYSSELNVNALLLGDSALYLCASTGGWGRVGGSTDTQYFGPGTRLTVL.

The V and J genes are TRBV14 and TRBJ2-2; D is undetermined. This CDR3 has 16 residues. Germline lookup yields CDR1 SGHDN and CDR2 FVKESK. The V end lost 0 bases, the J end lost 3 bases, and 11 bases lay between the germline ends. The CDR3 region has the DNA TGTGCCAGCAGCCAAGATCATGCACTGTACACCGGGGAGCTGTTTTTT. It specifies CASSQDHALYTGELFF.

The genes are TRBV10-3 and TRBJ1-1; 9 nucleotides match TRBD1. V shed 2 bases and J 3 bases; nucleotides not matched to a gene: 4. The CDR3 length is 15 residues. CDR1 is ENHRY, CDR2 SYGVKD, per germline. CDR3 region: CAISETRDRDTEAFF. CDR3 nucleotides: TGTGCCATCAGTGAGACTAGGGACAGGGACACTGAAGCTTTCTTT.

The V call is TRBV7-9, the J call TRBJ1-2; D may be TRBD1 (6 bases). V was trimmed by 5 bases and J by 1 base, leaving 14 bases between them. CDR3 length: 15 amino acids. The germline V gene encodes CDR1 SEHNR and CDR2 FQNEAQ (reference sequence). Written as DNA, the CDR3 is TGTGCCAGCAGCCGATCCGACAGGAGTAACTATGGCTACACCTTC. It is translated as CASSRSDRSNYGYTF.

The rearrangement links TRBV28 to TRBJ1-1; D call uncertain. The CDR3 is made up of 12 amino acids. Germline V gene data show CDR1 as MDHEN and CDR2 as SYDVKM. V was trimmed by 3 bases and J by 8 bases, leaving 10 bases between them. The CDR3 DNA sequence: TGTGCCAGCAGTTTCGCGGGTGGGGAAGCTTTCTTT. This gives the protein CASSFAGGEAFF.

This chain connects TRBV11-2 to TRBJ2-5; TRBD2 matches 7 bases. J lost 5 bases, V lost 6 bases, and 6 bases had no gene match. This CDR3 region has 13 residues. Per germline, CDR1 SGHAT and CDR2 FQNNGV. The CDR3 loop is CASRPGGTETQYF. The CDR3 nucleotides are TGTGCCAGCAGACCCGGGGGGACGGAGACCCAGTACTTC.

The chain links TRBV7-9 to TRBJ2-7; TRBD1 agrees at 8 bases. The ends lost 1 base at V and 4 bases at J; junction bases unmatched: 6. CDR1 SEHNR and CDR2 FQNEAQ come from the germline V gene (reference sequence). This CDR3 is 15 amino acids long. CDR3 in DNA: TGTGCCAGCAGCTTAGGTCAGGGGGCGCGGTACGAGCAGTACTTC. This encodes CASSLGQGARYEQYF.

CDR3 sequence reads: CASSVAPDRAYEQYF. DNA for the CDR3: TGTGCCAGCAGCGTAGCTCCGGACAGGGCGTACGAGCAGTACTTC. The chain uses TRBV9 and TRBJ2-7, with 8 bases that match TRBD1. The CDR3 loop spans 15 amino acids. Germline lookup yields CDR1 SGDLS and CDR2 YYNGEE. V lost 0 bases, J lost 4 bases, and 6 bases stayed unmatched.

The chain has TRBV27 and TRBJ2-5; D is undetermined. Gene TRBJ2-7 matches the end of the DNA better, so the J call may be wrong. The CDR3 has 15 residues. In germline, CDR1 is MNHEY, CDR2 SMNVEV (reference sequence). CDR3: CASRSALGSSYEQYF. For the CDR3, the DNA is TGTGCCAGCAGGAGCGCGCTAGGAAGCTCCTACGAGCAGTACTTC.

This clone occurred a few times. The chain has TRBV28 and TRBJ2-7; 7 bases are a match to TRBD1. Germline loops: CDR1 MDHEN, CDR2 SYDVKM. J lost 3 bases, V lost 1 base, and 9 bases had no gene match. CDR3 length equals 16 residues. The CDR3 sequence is CASSLSGTDMNYEQYF. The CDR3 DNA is TGTGCCAGCAGTTTATCGGGGACAGACATGAACTACGAGCAGTACTTC. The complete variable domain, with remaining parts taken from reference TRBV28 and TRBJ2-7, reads DVKVTQSSRYLVKRTGEKVFLECVQDMDHENMFWYRQDPGLGLRLIYFSYDVKMKEKGDIPEGYSVSREKKERFSLILESASTNQTSMYLCASSLSGTDMNYEQYFGPGTRLTVT.

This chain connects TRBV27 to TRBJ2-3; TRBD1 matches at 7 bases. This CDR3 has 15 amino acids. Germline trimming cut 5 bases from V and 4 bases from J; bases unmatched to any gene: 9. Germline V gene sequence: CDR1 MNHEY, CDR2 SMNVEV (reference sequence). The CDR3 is CASSDRARVSDTQYF. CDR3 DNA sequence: TGTGCCAGCAGTGACAGGGCTCGGGTGTCAGATACGCAGTATTTT.

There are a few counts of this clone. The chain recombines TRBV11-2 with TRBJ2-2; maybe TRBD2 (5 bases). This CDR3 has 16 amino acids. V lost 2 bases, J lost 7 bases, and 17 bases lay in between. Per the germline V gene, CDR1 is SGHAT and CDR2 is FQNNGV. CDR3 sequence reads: CASSLFSEVWGGELFF. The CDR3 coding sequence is TGTGCCAGCAGCTTATTTAGCGAGGTTTGGGGCGGGGAGCTGTTTTTT. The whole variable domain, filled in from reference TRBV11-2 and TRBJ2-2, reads EAGVAQSPRYKIIEKRQSVAFWCNPISGHATLYWYQQILGQGPKLLIQFQNNGVVDDSQLPKDRFSAERLKGVDSTLKIQPAKLEDSAVYLCASSLFSEVWGGELFFGEGSRLTVL.

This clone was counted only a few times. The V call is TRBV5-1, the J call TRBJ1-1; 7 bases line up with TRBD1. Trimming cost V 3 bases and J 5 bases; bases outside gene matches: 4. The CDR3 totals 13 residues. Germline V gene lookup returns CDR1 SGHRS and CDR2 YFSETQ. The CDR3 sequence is CASSWGDSTEAFF. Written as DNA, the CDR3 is TGCGCCAGCAGCTGGGGGGACAGTACTGAAGCTTTCTTT.

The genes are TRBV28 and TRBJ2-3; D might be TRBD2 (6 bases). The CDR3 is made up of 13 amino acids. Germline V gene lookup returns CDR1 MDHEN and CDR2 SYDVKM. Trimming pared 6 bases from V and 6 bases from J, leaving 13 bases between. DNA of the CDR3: TGTGCCAGCAGCCTGGAGGGTAGGGATACGCAGTATTTT. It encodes CASSLEGRDTQYF. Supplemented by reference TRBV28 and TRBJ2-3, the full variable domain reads DVKVTQSSRYLVKRTGEKVFLECVQDMDHENMFWYRQDPGLGLRLIYFSYDVKMKEKGDIPEGYSVSREKKERFSLILESASTNQTSMYLCASSLEGRDTQYFGPGTRLTVL.

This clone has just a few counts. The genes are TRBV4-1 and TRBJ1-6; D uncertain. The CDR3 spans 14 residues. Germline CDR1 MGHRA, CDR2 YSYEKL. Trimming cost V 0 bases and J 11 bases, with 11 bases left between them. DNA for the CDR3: TGCGCCAGCAGCCAAGAGCGGGAGTATACACCCCTCCACTTT. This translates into CASSQEREYTPLHF.

The CDR3 DNA reads as TGTGCCAGCAGGGGGGACAGCTGGGCCAACGTCCTGACTTTC. Protein product: CASRGDSWANVLTF. The V and J genes are TRBV6-5 and TRBJ2-6, with 7 bases aligning to TRBD1. The CDR3 spans 14 residues. V dropped 6 bases and J dropped 5; count of bases not matched to a gene: 4. Germline V gene data show CDR1 as MNHEY and CDR2 as SVGAGI.